The TCR beta chain described here comes from a study of blood T cell repertoires in COVID-19 (TCRdb year 2020). With respect to the entire study: Samples from collaborators originated in the United States, Italy and Spain and spanned both the acute and convalescent phases of COVID-19. The material from the prospective study consisted of cDNA or gDNA derived from T cells, B-cell-depleted T cells, or PBMCs. Subjects who had been exposed to COVID-19, were actively infected with it, or had recovered from it provided the deeply sampled blood TCRbeta repertoires that made up the dataset. The repertoires were made available in a free public database intended to serve as a resource for research on the immune response to SARS-CoV-2. The samples were drawn from two sources: the first 160 participants of the ongoing ImmuneRACE study, and 1,000 to 1,500 subjects contributed by 6 global collaborators. A de-identified subject ID, COVID-19 status, age in years and sex were almost always included in the sample metadata. HLA class I and class II types, where available, came from metadata supplied by the sample provider rather than from assay-based typing.

The germline V end is reduced by 6 bases and the J end by 7 bases; junction bases left unmatched: 16. The CDR3 contains 16 residues, cysteine and phenylalanine counted. Only CDR3 DNA is held: 48 bases, read in frame from base 1. Per the germline V gene (reference sequence), SGHNT is the CDR1 and YYREEE is the CDR2. Here is what the overall study found, with its caveats: How much clinical and demographic metadata was included differed by source and by participant, and the metadata was provided uncurated.

At one collaborating source in Seattle, patients were enrolled during active infection and were followed longitudinally through the course of disease. Each collaborating institution followed its own protocols to collect whole blood in K2EDTA tubes. For TCRbeta analysis, collaborators shipped samples in one of three forms: frozen whole blood, isolated PBMCs, or DNA extracted from either of those sample types. TCRbeta CDR3 regions were amplified from genomic DNA using the immunoSEQ Assay, a bias-controlled multiplex PCR. The original methods were these. Within the assay, amplification of reference gene primers was used to estimate how many nucleated cells each sample contained. To quantify the absolute abundance of each unique TCRbeta CDR3 rearrangement, sequence reads were collapsed and filtered. For each sample, productive Simpson clonality was calculated as the square root of Simpson's diversity index across productive rearrangements. As stored in TCRdb, this immuneACCESS dataset retains in-frame rearrangements with V and J assigned. A fraction of the clones does not appear; measured against another copy, unresolved V genes explain less than half of the discrepancy, and the remainder lacks a known reason. That table gives V, J and clone size, and the DNA gave D and trimming. For this sample there are hundreds of thousands of clones; roughly 88% appear just once. Roughly 6.3% of the sample goes to the ten largest clones.

Details on this clone: There is no known antigen for this receptor. Nothing much larger sits one base from this clone, and base qualities are not available.

The sequenced sample consisted of peripheral blood. The rearranged segments are TRBV5-4 and TRBJ2-7, with 10 bases matching TRBD1. This TCR came from a woman in her thirties with COVID-19, enrolled during active disease. The DNA is TGTGCCAGCAACAATTGGCCCGGGACAGGGGTCGGGGAGCAGTACTTC. Translation gives CASNNWPGTGVGEQYF. The CDR3 plus the reference TRBV5-4 and TRBJ2-7 genes for the other parts give the full variable domain: ETGVTQSPTHLIKTRGQQVTLRCSSQSGHNTVSWYQQALGQGPQFIFQYYREEENGRGNFPPRFSGLQFPNYSSELNVNALELDDSALYLCASNNWPGTGVGEQYFGPGTRLTVT.